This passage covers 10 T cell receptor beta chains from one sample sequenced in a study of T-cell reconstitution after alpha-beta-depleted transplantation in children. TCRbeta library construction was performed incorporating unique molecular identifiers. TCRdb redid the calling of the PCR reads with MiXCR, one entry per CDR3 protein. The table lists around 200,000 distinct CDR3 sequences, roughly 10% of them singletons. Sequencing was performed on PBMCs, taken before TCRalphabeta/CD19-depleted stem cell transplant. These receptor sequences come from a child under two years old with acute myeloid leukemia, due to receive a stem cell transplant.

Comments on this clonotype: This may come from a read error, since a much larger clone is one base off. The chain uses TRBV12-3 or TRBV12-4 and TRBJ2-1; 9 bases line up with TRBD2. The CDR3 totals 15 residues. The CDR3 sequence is CASREREVYYSEQFF. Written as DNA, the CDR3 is TGTGCCAGCAGGGAGCGGGAGGTGTACTACAGTGAGCAGTTCTTC.

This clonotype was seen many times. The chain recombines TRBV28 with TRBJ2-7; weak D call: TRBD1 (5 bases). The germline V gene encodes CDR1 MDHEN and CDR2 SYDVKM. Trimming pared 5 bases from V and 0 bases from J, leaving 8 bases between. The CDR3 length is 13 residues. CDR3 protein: CASSTGISYEQYF. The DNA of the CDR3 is TGTGCCAGCAGTACAGGAATCTCCTACGAGCAGTACTTC.

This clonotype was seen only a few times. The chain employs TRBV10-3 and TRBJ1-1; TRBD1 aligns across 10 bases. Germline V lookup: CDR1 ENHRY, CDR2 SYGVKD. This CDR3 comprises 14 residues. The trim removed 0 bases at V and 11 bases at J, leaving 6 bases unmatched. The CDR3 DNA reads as TGTGCCATCAGTGAGTCGACGGGACAGGGGATGGCTTTCTTT. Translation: CAISESTGQGMAFF.

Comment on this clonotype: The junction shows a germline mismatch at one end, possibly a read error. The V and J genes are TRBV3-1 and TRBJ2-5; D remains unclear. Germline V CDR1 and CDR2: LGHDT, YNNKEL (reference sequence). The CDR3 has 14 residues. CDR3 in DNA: TGTGCCAGCAACCAAAAGGGATCCGGAGAGACCCAGTACTTC. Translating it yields CASNQKGSGETQYF.

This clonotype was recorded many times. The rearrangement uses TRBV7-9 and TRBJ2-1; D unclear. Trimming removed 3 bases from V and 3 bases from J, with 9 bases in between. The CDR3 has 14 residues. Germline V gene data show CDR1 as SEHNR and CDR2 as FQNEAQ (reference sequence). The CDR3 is CASSFPAFYNEQFF. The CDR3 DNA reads TGTGCCAGCAGCTTCCCGGCGTTCTACAATGAGCAGTTCTTC.

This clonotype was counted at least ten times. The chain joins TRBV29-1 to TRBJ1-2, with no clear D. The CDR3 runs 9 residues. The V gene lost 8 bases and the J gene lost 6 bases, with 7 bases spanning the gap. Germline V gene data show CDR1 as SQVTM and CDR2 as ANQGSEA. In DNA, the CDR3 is TGCAGCCATGGGGATGGCTACACCTTC. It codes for CSHGDGYTF.

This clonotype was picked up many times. The CDR3 coding sequence is TGTGCCACCGAGGGACAGGGGCCCTACGAGCAGTACTTC. It specifies CATEGQGPYEQYF. The V and J genes are TRBV19 and TRBJ2-7; 10 positions agree with TRBD1. Trimming took 10 bases from V and 2 from J; bases not matched to a gene: 5. Germline CDR1 is LNHDA and CDR2 is SQIVND (reference sequence). The CDR3 is 13 amino acids.

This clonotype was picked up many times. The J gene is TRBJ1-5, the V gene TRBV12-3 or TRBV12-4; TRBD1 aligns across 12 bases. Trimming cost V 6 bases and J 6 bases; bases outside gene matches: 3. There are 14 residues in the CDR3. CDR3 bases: TGTGCCAGCAGAGGGACAGGGGGCTTTCAGCCCCAGCATTTT. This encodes CASRGTGGFQPQHF.

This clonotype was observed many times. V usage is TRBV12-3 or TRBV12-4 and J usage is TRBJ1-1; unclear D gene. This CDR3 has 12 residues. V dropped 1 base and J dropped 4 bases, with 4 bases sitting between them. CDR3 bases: TGTGCCAGCAGTTTAGGGCGCACTGAAGCTTTCTTT. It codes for CASSLGRTEAFF.

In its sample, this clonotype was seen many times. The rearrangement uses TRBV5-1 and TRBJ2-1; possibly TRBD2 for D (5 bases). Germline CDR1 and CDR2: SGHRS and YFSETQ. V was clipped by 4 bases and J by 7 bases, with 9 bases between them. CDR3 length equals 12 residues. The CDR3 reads CASSVGNNEQFF. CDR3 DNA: TGCGCCAGCAGCGTCGGGAATAATGAGCAGTTCTTC. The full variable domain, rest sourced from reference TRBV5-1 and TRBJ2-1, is KAGVTQTPRYLIKTRGQQVTLSCSPISGHRSVSWYQQTPGQGLQFLFEYFSETQRNKGNFPGRFSGRQFSNSRSEMNVSTLELGDSALYLCASSVGNNEQFFGPGTRLTVL.